Sequencing of this T cell receptor beta chain was carried out in a study of shared clonotypes between healthy human individuals. Every donor, a Caucasian adult, lived in Nashville, Tennessee. A CD45RA-negative memory subset and a CD45RA+ naive subset were separated from the CD4+ cells. Study-wide points: Naive CD4 clonotype sharing across several donors was about 5.3%.

As to this clone: The antigen is undetermined.

This CDR3 comprises 13 residues. V dropped 0 bases and J dropped 6 bases, with 9 bases sitting between them. Germline lookup yields CDR1 SGDLS and CDR2 YYNGEE. The DNA input per sorted-subset replicate PCR was 150 to 200 ng, corresponding to 25,000 to 30,000 T cell genomes. Method: immunoSEQ multiplex PCR; TCRdb's copy keeps in-frame clones and lacks some. Of 950,000 to 1,100,000 clones listed, approximately 78% are singletons. The clonotype was recovered from a young man in good health. Some clones in this sample may be carry-over from other donors' samples. The rearrangement joins TRBV9 to TRBJ1-1, with D unresolved. The specimen was memory CD4+ T cells from PBMCs. Stated subset: CD45RA-negative fraction. The CDR3 loop is CASSVAASAEAFF. CDR3 DNA sequence: TGTGCCAGCAGCGTAGCGGCTTCGGCTGAAGCTTTCTTT.